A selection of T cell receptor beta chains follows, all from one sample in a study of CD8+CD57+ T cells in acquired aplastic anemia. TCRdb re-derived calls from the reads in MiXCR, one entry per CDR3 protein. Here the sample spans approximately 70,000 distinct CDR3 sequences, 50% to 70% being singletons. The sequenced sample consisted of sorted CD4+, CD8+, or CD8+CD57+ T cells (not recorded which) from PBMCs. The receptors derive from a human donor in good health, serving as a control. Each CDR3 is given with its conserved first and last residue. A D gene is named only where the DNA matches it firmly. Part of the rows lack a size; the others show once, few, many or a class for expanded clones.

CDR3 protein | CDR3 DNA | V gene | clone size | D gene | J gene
CASSGHPPSSYEQYF | TGTGCCAGCAGCGGGCATCCCCCTAGCTCATACGAGCAGTACTTC | TRBV6-1 | . | . | TRBJ2-7
CATSDLPGASSTDTQYF | TGTGCCACCAGTGATCTGCCCGGGGCCTCTAGCACAGATACGCAGTATTTT | TRBV24-1 | . | . | TRBJ2-3
CASSIPSRELFF | TGTGCCAGTAGTATTCCATCGCGGGAGCTGTTTTTT | TRBV19 | . | . | TRBJ2-2
CASSLAGGENNEQFF | TGTGCCAGCAGTCTAGCGGGAGGGGAAAACAATGAGCAGTTCTTC | TRBV25-1 | . | TRBD2 | TRBJ2-1
CSMGQVYEQYF | TGCAGCATGGGACAGGTGTACGAGCAGTACTTC | TRBV29-1 | . | TRBD1 | TRBJ2-7
CASSLPPNTGELFF | TGCGCCAGCAGCTTGCCCCCGAACACCGGGGAGCTGTTTTTT | TRBV5-1 | many | . | TRBJ2-2
CASRAGLAGAIYEQYF | TGTGCCAGCAGGGCTGGACTAGCGGGAGCAATCTACGAGCAGTACTTC | TRBV2 | . | TRBD2 | TRBJ2-7
CASSLTGNSYNSPLHF | TGTGCCAGCAGCCTTACAGGCAATTCCTATAATTCACCCCTCCACTTT | TRBV28 | many | . | TRBJ1-6
CASSIGLGGANEQFF | TGTGCCAGTAGCATCGGACTAGGCGGGGCCAATGAGCAGTTCTTC | TRBV19 | . | TRBD2 | TRBJ2-1
CASRGGQATDTQYF | TGTGCCAGCAGAGGAGGGCAAGCCACAGATACGCAGTATTTT | TRBV9 | . | . | TRBJ2-3
CASRGSQYYEQYF | TGTGCCAGCAGAGGCTCGCAGTACTACGAGCAGTACTTC | TRBV2 | . | . | TRBJ2-7
CASTQTGPQPQHF | TGTGCCAGCACCCAGACAGGGCCCCAGCCCCAGCATTTT | TRBV12-3/TRBV12-4 | many | TRBD1 | TRBJ1-5
CASSFELAGVNEQFF | TGTGCCAGCAGTTTCGAGCTAGCGGGAGTGAATGAGCAGTTCTTC | TRBV12-3/TRBV12-4 | many | TRBD2 | TRBJ2-1
CASSLEAGPYNEQFF | TGTGCCAGCAGCTTAGAAGCGGGCCCCTACAATGAGCAGTTCTTC | TRBV7-6 | many | . | TRBJ2-1
CATSVGQGHGYTF | TGTGCCACCAGTGTCGGGCAGGGACATGGCTACACCTTC | TRBV24-1 | . | . | TRBJ1-2
CASSARQGSVTDTQYF | TGTGCCAGCAGCGCCCGACAGGGTTCAGTAACAGATACGCAGTATTTT | TRBV4-2 | many | TRBD1 | TRBJ2-3
CASSLETAGTYYNSPLHF | TGTGCCAGCAGCTTAGAAACCGCGGGCACGTACTATAATTCACCCCTCCACTTT | TRBV11-2 | . | . | TRBJ1-6
CASSYSGTGSDTQYF | TGTGCCAGCAGTTACTCCGGGACAGGGTCAGATACGCAGTATTTT | TRBV6-6 | many | TRBD1 | TRBJ2-3
CSVSTGGSYEQYF | TGCAGCGTTTCGACAGGGGGATCCTACGAGCAGTACTTC | TRBV29-1 | medium-sized | TRBD1 | TRBJ2-7
CATGDRGLDTQYF | TGTGCCACCGGGGACAGGGGATTAGATACGCAGTATTTT | TRBV19 | . | TRBD1 | TRBJ2-3
CASRSPGQGHLLGQETQYF | TGTGCCAGCAGGAGTCCGGGACAGGGTCATCTGTTGGGCCAAGAGACCCAGTACTTC | TRBV12-3/TRBV12-4 | many | TRBD1 | TRBJ2-5
CATSGRPYNEQFF | TGTGCCACCAGCGGGAGACCCTACAATGAGCAGTTCTTC | TRBV15 | . | . | TRBJ2-1
CASSRGASGIHEQYF | TGTGCCAGCAGCCGGGGGGCTAGCGGGATCCACGAGCAGTACTTC | TRBV7-6 | . | TRBD2 | TRBJ2-7
CASSQPRETQYF | TGTGCCAGCTCACAACCCCGGGAGACCCAGTACTTC | TRBV7-6 | . | . | TRBJ2-5
CASSLSGNTIYF | TGTGCCAGCAGCTTGTCTGGAAACACCATATATTTT | TRBV7-9 | . | . | TRBJ1-3
CAIQRRYNEQFF | TGTGCCATCCAGAGACGGTACAATGAGCAGTTCTTC | TRBV2 | . | . | TRBJ2-1
CASSQPTVTVVDEQFF | TGTGCCAGCAGCCAACCCACGGTAACGGTGGTCGATGAGCAGTTCTTC | TRBV12-3/TRBV12-4 | many | . | TRBJ2-1
CSARSLGRNTEAFF | TGCAGCGCCCGAAGCTTGGGCAGGAACACTGAAGCTTTCTTT | TRBV20-1 | . | . | TRBJ1-1
CASKKVKTGGDEQFF | TGTGCCAGCAAAAAGGTCAAGACAGGGGGCGACGAGCAGTTCTTC | TRBV5-4 | many | TRBD1 | TRBJ2-1
CASSVGGSNYGYTF | TGTGCCAGCAGCGTAGGCGGGTCCAACTATGGCTACACCTTC | TRBV9 | . | . | TRBJ1-2
CASSYGQGGSPLHF | TGTGCCAGCAGTTATGGACAGGGTGGTTCACCCCTCCACTTT | TRBV27 | many | TRBD1 | TRBJ1-6
CASSLGQGAGDEKLFF | TGCGCCAGCAGCTTGGGCCAGGGGGCCGGTGATGAAAAACTGTTTTTT | TRBV5-1 | many | TRBD1 | TRBJ1-4
CASSVRVSGIVSDTQYF | TGTGCCAGTAGTGTGCGGGTTAGCGGGATAGTCTCAGATACGCAGTATTTT | TRBV19 | . | TRBD2 | TRBJ2-3
CASSMTITEAFF | TGTGCCAGTAGTATGACCATCACTGAAGCTTTCTTT | TRBV19 | many | . | TRBJ1-1
CASKQDTLTYGYTF | TGCGCCAGCAAGCAGGACACCTTAACCTATGGCTACACCTTC | TRBV10-2 | once | . | TRBJ1-2
CASSLSPSGTIGGEQYF | TGTGCCAGCAGTTTATCACCTAGCGGGACTATTGGGGGAGAGCAGTACTTC | TRBV27 | . | TRBD2 | TRBJ2-7
CAKESGVRCNSPLHF | TGTGCCAAAGAATCCGGGGTACGGTGCAATTCACCCCTCCACTTT | TRBV19 | . | . | TRBJ1-6
CATSDLGQGFGETQYF | TGTGCCACCAGTGATTTGGGCCAGGGATTTGGAGAGACCCAGTACTTC | TRBV24-1 | . | . | TRBJ2-5
CRRWGPTYEQYF | TGCAGACGGTGGGGGCCCACCTACGAGCAGTACTTC | TRBV29-1 | . | . | TRBJ2-7
CASSPPGAETQYF | TGTGCCAGCAGCCCCCCCGGGGCGGAGACCCAGTACTTC | TRBV9 | . | . | TRBJ2-5
CAISAKDTMNTEAFF | TGTGCCATCAGTGCTAAGGACACTATGAACACTGAAGCTTTCTTT | TRBV10-3 | . | . | TRBJ1-1
CASSLGRGKADTQYF | TGTGCCAGCAGCTTAGGCCGGGGAAAGGCAGATACGCAGTACTTT | TRBV11-2 | . | . | TRBJ2-3
CASSSQTHTEAFF | TGTGCCAGCAGTTCCCAAACGCACACTGAAGCTTTCTTT | TRBV12-3/TRBV12-4 | many | . | TRBJ1-1
CATSPAGAGEKLFF | TGTGCCACCAGTCCCGCGGGGGCTGGCGAAAAACTGTTTTTT | TRBV24-1 | . | . | TRBJ1-4
CASSVEGLAGPWQYF | TGTGCCAGCAGCGTTGAAGGACTAGCGGGGCCCTGGCAGTACTTC | TRBV7-9 | . | TRBD2 | TRBJ2-7